These 27 T cell receptor beta chains share one sample of origin, sequenced in a study of blood T cell repertoires in COVID-19. Repertoires were generated with immunoSEQ multiplex PCR, while TCRdb's copy carries only in-frame clones and drops some. The sample lists roughly 140,000 clones; approximately 80% were seen once. Sequenced sample: peripheral blood. Receptors were obtained from a human donor in a cohort sampled during active COVID-19.

This chain links TRBV7-2 with TRBJ2-5, with D uncertain. Germline V gene data show CDR1 as SGHTA and CDR2 as FQGNSA. The CDR3 has 13 residues. V lost 3 bases and J lost 2, with 7 bases in between. CDR3 in amino acids: CASSFERQETQYF. In nucleotides, the CDR3 is TGTGCCAGCAGCTTTGAGAGACAAGAGACCCAGTACTTC.

The chain joins TRBV15 to TRBJ2-3; D gene ambiguous. This CDR3 has 15 amino acids. Germline V CDR1 and CDR2: LNHNV, YYDKDF (reference sequence). Deletions cut 0 bases from V and 7 bases from J, with 14 bases between. CDR3 loop: CATSRDIGRHHTQYF. The CDR3 DNA is TGTGCCACCAGCAGAGATATCGGCCGACATCATACGCAGTATTTT.

The rearrangement uses TRBV7-6 and TRBJ2-1; perhaps TRBD1 as D (5 bases). V shed 1 base and J shed 6 bases, with 10 bases lying between them. The CDR3 loop spans 14 amino acids. CDR1 is SGHVS and CDR2 is FNYEAQ in the germline V gene. CDR3 residues: CASSLGDSPNEQFF. The CDR3 DNA follows: TGTGCCAGCAGCTTAGGTGACAGTCCCAATGAGCAGTTCTTC.

This sequence joins TRBV15 and TRBJ1-1; the D gene is possibly TRBD1 (5 bases). With 4 bases removed from V and 4 bases from J, the gap between germline ends came to 16 bases. The germline CDR1 and CDR2 sequences are LNHNV and YYDKDF (reference sequence). This CDR3 region has 15 residues. In DNA, the CDR3 is TGTGCCACCAGCATCGGGGGGTTAACGGGCACTGAAGCTTTCTTT. Translated: CATSIGGLTGTEAFF.

The V gene is TRBV5-1, the J gene TRBJ2-5, with TRBD2 as a possible D gene (6 bases). Trimming removed 2 bases from V and 4 bases from J, with 15 bases in between. The CDR3 extends over 15 amino acids. The germline V gene has CDR1 SGHRS and CDR2 YFSETQ. Here the CDR3 reads CASSFGGTLGETQYF. Here the CDR3 DNA reads TGCGCCAGCAGCTTTGGAGGGACCCTGGGAGAGACCCAGTACTTC.

V gene TRBV10-2 combines with J gene TRBJ2-3; 8 bases line up with TRBD2. This CDR3 region has 16 residues. V lost 0 bases, J lost 1 base, and 3 bases stayed unmatched. Germline CDR1 and CDR2: WSHSY and SAAADI. The CDR3 DNA reads TGCGCCAGCAGTGAGTCGTTTAGCGGGGGCACAGATACGCAGTATTTT. Its protein is CASSESFSGGTDTQYF.

The CDR3, as DNA: TGTGCCAGCAGTCCAGGTGGCCTTACTAGCGGCCCCCGCTCCTACAATGAGCAGTTCTTC. It translates to CASSPGGLTSGPRSYNEQFF. The gene calls are TRBV6-4 and TRBJ2-1; 8 positions match TRBD2. Germline V gives CDR1 MRHNA, CDR2 SNTAGT. The CDR3 has 20 residues. The V and J ends lost 5 bases and 0 bases, in that order; junction bases with no gene match: 18.

A word on this clone: One end of the junction fails to match germline, which may point to a read error. The V and J genes are TRBV7-7 and TRBJ2-5; D is uncertain. This CDR3 comprises 16 residues. CDR1 is SSHAT, CDR2 FNYEAQ, per germline (reference sequence). The CDR3 loop reads CASSLASGGPTETQYF. The CDR3 nucleotides are TGTGCTAGCAGCTTAGCATCCGGCGGTCCAACAGAGACCCAGTACTTC. Combining the CDR3 with reference TRBV7-7 and TRBJ2-5 gives the whole variable domain GAGVSQSPRYKVTKRGQDVTLRCDPISSHATLYWYQQALGQGPEFLTYFNYEAQPDKSGLPSDRFSAERPEGSISTLTIQRTEQRDSAMYRCASSLASGGPTETQYFGPGTRLLVL.

The genes are TRBV5-4 and TRBJ2-2; D is perhaps TRBD1 (6 bases). The CDR3 runs to 16 residues. Trimming removed 4 bases at V and 3 bases at J, with 16 bases between. Germline V gene data show CDR1 as SGHNT and CDR2 as YYREEE (reference sequence). In DNA, the CDR3 is TGTGCCAGCAGCCCCACTCAGGGGTCGTACACCGGGGAGCTGTTTTTT. This gives the protein CASSPTQGSYTGELFF.

As DNA, the CDR3 is TGCGCCAGCAGCTTGACGCGAGACACTGAAGCTTTCTTT. It is translated as CASSLTRDTEAFF. The V and J genes are TRBV5-1 and TRBJ1-1; D unclear. The CDR3 length is 13 residues. CDR1 is SGHRS and CDR2 is YFSETQ in the germline V gene. V was clipped by 1 base and J by 3 bases, with 7 bases between them. The full variable domain, in which reference TRBV5-1 and TRBJ1-1 provide the parts outside the CDR3, is KAGVTQTPRYLIKTRGQQVTLSCSPISGHRSVSWYQQTPGQGLQFLFEYFSETQRNKGNFPGRFSGRQFSNSRSEMNVSTLELGDSALYLCASSLTRDTEAFFGQGTRLTVV.

V is TRBV28 and J is TRBJ1-2; tentative D call: TRBD1 (6 bases). This CDR3 spans 14 amino acids. The V and J ends lost 5 bases and 8 bases respectively, with 18 bases between them. Germline V gene sequence: CDR1 MDHEN, CDR2 SYDVKM. CDR3 coding DNA: TGTGCCAGCAGTATGGACAGCCGTAGGGGCGGCTACACCTTC. Its protein product is CASSMDSRRGGYTF.

J is TRBJ2-5 and V is TRBV14; tentative D call: TRBD1 (5 bases). Germline CDR1 and CDR2: SGHDN and FVKESK. This CDR3 spans 16 amino acids. Trimming left V 4 bases short and J 2 bases short, with 17 bases between. In nucleotides, the CDR3 is TGTGCCAGCAGCCCGCTAGGGGCCCAGAGACAAGAGACCCAGTACTTC. Translation gives CASSPLGAQRQETQYF.

The genes are TRBV9 and TRBJ2-2; D is perhaps TRBD2 (6 bases). V was pared by 0 bases and J by 4 bases, with 10 bases between. The CDR3 is 15 residues long. The germline gives CDR1 SGDLS, CDR2 YYNGEE. CDR3 sequence reads: CASSVGTKLTGELFF. The CDR3 nucleotides are TGTGCCAGCAGCGTAGGGACTAAACTCACCGGGGAGCTGTTTTTT.

This clone was observed a single time. This chain links TRBV21-1 with TRBJ2-7; TRBD1 was called by the table and not checked on the DNA. TRBV21-1 counts as a pseudogene. The CDR3 loop spans 17 amino acids. The CDR3 sequence: CASSKPRSTESSYEQYF. The CDR3 region has the DNA TGTGCCAGCAGCAAACCCAGGTCGACCGAGAGCTCCTACGAGCAGTACTTC.

The rearrangement joins TRBV9 to TRBJ2-3, with D possibly matching TRBD2 (5 bases). Trimming took 4 bases from V and 0 from J, leaving 12 bases between them. This CDR3 contains 15 residues. Germline lookup yields CDR1 SGDLS and CDR2 YYNGEE. The CDR3 reads CASSPLSGSTDTQYF. The CDR3 DNA reads as TGTGCCAGCAGCCCCCTAAGCGGAAGCACAGATACGCAGTATTTT.

This clone was observed a few times. V gene TRBV24-1 combines with J gene TRBJ2-7, with D possibly matching TRBD2 (6 bases). Deletions cut 5 bases from V and 2 bases from J, with 15 bases between. This CDR3 has 15 residues. Germline V gene data show CDR1 as KGHDR and CDR2 as SFDVKD. Here the CDR3 reads CATSGRQEGTYEQYF. In DNA form, the CDR3 reads TGTGCCACCAGTGGAAGGCAGGAGGGAACCTACGAGCAGTACTTC.

The genes are TRBV5-1 and TRBJ2-5, with D unclear. Per germline, CDR1 SGHRS and CDR2 YFSETQ. Trimming shortened V by 0 bases and J by 1 base, and 13 bases separated the two germline ends. The CDR3 loop spans 16 amino acids. The CDR3 DNA follows: TGCGCCAGCAGCTTGGACGGTTCCAACCGCCAAGAGACCCAGTACTTC. Translated: CASSLDGSNRQETQYF.

J is TRBJ2-5 and V is TRBV20-1; D gene ambiguous. With 3 bases removed from V and 5 bases from J, the gap between germline ends came to 10 bases. Germline-derived CDR1 and CDR2 are DFQATT and SNEGSKA (reference sequence). The CDR3 contains 12 residues. The CDR3 loop reads CSASFARETQYF. The CDR3 bases are TGCAGTGCTAGTTTCGCCCGGGAGACCCAGTACTTC.

This rearrangement joins TRBV7-3 to TRBJ2-2, with D uncertain. Trimming pared 4 bases from V and 5 bases from J, leaving 8 bases between. Germline CDR1 is SGHTA and CDR2 is FQGTGA. This CDR3 is built from 13 residues. The CDR3 loop reads CASSSTTTGELFF. In DNA form, the CDR3 reads TGTGCCAGCAGCTCCACGACTACCGGGGAGCTGTTTTTT. Looking up the rest from reference TRBV7-3 and TRBJ2-2 gives the full variable domain: GAGVSQTPSNKVTEKGKYVELRCDPISGHTALYWYRQSLGQGPEFLIYFQGTGAADDSGLPNDRFFAVRPEGSVSTLKIQRTERGDSAVYLCASSSTTTGELFFGEGSRLTVL.

This chain connects TRBV5-6 to TRBJ1-3; D is unclear. With 6 bases removed from V and 8 bases from J, the gap between germline ends came to 15 bases. The CDR3 is 13 amino acids. Germline CDR1 and CDR2: SGHDT and YYEEEE. The CDR3 bases are TGTGCCAGCACCGTCAACCCACGGGACACCATATATTTT. The encoded protein is CASTVNPRDTIYF.

This chain connects TRBV11-3 to TRBJ2-1; 7 positions agree with TRBD2. After removal of 1 base from V and 4 bases from J, the junction contained 4 bases not matched to a gene. Germline-derived CDR1 and CDR2 are SGHNT and YENEEA. The CDR3 extends over 15 amino acids. The CDR3 region has the DNA TGTGCCAGCAGCTTAGGACTAGCCTCGTACAATGAGCAGTTCTTC. Its protein product is CASSLGLASYNEQFF.

This clone has just a few counts. The chain carries TRBV24-1 and TRBJ1-3; a weak D match, TRBD1 (6 bases). V gave up 9 bases and J gave up 3 bases, with 17 bases separating them. The CDR3 is made up of 15 amino acids. CDR1 and CDR2 (germline): KGHDR, SFDVKD. The CDR3 protein is CATSGQGTYGNTIYF. The CDR3 DNA is TGTGCCACCTCGGGGCAGGGGACATATGGAAACACCATATATTTT.

The chain couples TRBV5-4 to TRBJ2-7, with D perhaps TRBD2 (6 bases). The germline V gene has CDR1 SGHNT and CDR2 YYREEE (reference sequence). The V end was cut by 1 base, the J end by 4 bases, with 15 bases between. This CDR3 has 15 amino acids. The CDR3 is CASSLWTNKIYEQYF. The CDR3 DNA reads TGTGCCAGCAGCTTGTGGACTAACAAGATTTACGAGCAGTACTTC.

The genes are TRBV7-2 and TRBJ1-5; D perhaps matches TRBD1 (6 bases). The CDR3 is made up of 14 amino acids. V was pared by 5 bases and J by 0 bases, with 8 bases between. Germline CDR1 SGHTA, CDR2 FQGNSA. The CDR3: CASSQGNSNQPQHF. The CDR3 DNA is TGTGCCAGCAGCCAGGGGAATAGCAATCAGCCCCAGCATTTT.

Note on this clone: At one end the junction does not follow the germline gene, possibly because of a read error. The chain carries TRBV19 and TRBJ2-3; D not certain. Germline CDR1 LNHDA, CDR2 SQIVND (reference sequence). This CDR3 has 13 residues. For the CDR3, the DNA is TGTGCCAGTAGTATAGCGTCAGGCAGTCGAAGCTTTTTT. Translation: CASSIASGSRSFF.

V usage is TRBV11-3 and J usage is TRBJ2-7, with 7 bases that match TRBD1. Germline-derived CDR1 and CDR2 are SGHNT and YENEEA. CDR3 length equals 12 residues. V lost 5 bases to trimming and J lost 5 bases; unmatched junction nucleotides: 3. The CDR3 is CASSIQGNEQYF. In DNA form, the CDR3 reads TGTGCCAGCAGCATACAGGGGAACGAGCAGTACTTC.

A single count supports this clone. Here the CDR3 DNA reads TGTGCCAGCAGCGCTGGACAGGATCTCTACGAGCAGTACTTC. This sequence encodes CASSAGQDLYEQYF. V and J are TRBV5-6 and TRBJ2-7; TRBD1 matches 7 bases. This CDR3 comprises 14 residues. The trim removed 4 bases at V and 3 bases at J, leaving 7 bases unmatched. Germline assignment: CDR1 SGHDT and CDR2 YYEEEE.